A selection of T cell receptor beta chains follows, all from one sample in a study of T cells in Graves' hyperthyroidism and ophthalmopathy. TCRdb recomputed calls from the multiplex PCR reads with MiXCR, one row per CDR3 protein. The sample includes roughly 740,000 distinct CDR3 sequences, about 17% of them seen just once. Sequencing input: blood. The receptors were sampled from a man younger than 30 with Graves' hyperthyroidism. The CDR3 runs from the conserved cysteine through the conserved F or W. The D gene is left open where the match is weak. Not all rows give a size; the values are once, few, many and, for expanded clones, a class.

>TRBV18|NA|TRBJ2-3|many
TGTGCCAGCTCACCATGGCTGGACGAGACGAATACGCAGTATTTT
CASSPWLDETNTQYF
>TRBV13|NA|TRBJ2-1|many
TGTGCCAGCAGCCCCCCTAGCCTCAATGAGCAGTTCTTC
CASSPPSLNEQFF
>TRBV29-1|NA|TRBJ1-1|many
TGCAGCCACCTACTTAACCCCCTCACTGAAGCTTTCTTT
CSHLLNPLTEAFF
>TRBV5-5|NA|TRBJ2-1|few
TGTGCCAGCAGCTTGGAACACTACAATGAGCAGTTCTTC
CASSLEHYNEQFF
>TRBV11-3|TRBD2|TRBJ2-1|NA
TGTGCCAGCAGCTTAGAGTTGGTGGCGGGAGAAGAGCAGTTCTTC
CASSLELVAGEEQFF
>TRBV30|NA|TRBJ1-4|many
TGTGCCTGGAACCGCCCGGGACCCGCTTCTGAAAAACTGTTTTTT
CAWNRPGPASEKLFF
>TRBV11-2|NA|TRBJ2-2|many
TGTGCCAGCAGTTTAGGGAGAACCGGGGAGCTGTTTTTT
CASSLGRTGELFF
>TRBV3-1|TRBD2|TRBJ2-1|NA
TGTGCCAGCAGCCAATTAGCGGGAGTAATCCATGAGCAGTTCTTC
CASSQLAGVIHEQFF
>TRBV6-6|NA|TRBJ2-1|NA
TGTGCCAGCAGTTACTCCCTAGCCTTCGGTGAGCAGTTCTTC
CASSYSLAFGEQFF
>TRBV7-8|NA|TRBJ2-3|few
TGTGCCAGCTTACAGGGTCCAGATACGCAGTATTTT
CASLQGPDTQYF
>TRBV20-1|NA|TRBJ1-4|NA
TGCAGTGCTAGAGATGAGCAGGGCTTTGACGAAAAACTGTTTTTT
CSARDEQGFDEKLFF
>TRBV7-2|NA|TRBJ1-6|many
TGTGCCAGCAGTTCCGGGGCCTCACCCCTCCACTTT
CASSSGASPLHF
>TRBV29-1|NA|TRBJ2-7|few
TGCAGCGTTATAGATCCTCAACGGGACGAGCAGTACTTC
CSVIDPQRDEQYF
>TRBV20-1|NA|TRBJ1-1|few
TGCAGTGCTAGGTGCCTCGCTGAGAACACTGAAGCTTTCTTT
CSARCLAENTEAFF
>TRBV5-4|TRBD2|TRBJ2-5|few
TGTGCCAGCAGCCTTGACACTAGCGCCGGCCGGACCCAGTACTTC
CASSLDTSAGRTQYF
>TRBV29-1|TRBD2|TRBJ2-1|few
TGCAGCGTTGACGGACTAGCGGGAGTAGAGCAGTTCTTC
CSVDGLAGVEQFF
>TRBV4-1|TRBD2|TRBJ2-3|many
TGCGCCAGCAGCCCTGGACTAGCGGACGCCACAGATACGCAGTATTTT
CASSPGLADATDTQYF
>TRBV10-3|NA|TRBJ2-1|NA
TGTGCCATCAGTGAGGGCTATACCTCGGGGACTTCGTTCGTGAGCTCCTACAATGAGCAGTTCTTC
CAISEGYTSGTSFVSSYNEQFF
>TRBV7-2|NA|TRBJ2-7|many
TGTGCCAGCAGCTCCGATTACGGGGTACGGGACGAGCAGTACTTC
CASSSDYGVRDEQYF
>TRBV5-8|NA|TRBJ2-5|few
TGTGCCAGCAGCTTGAATCCGACAGCGACGGAGACCCAGTACTTC
CASSLNPTATETQYF
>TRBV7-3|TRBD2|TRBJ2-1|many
TGTGCCAGCAGCTTAACTAGCGGGAGGAACTACAATGAGCAGTTCTTC
CASSLTSGRNYNEQFF
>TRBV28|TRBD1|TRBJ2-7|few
TGTGCCAGCAGTTTCGGGGCAGGGGGATTTTACGAGCAGTACTTC
CASSFGAGGFYEQYF
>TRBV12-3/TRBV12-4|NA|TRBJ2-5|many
TGTGCCAGCACTCTGAGCTTCCAAGAGACCCAGTACTTC
CASTLSFQETQYF
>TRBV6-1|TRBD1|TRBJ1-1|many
TGTGCCAGCAGGAAAACGACAGGGGGGACTGAAGCTTTCTTT
CASRKTTGGTEAFF
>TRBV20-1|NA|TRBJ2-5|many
TGCAGTGCTAGAGACCTGGGCGGGGCCGAGACCCAGTACTTC
CSARDLGGAETQYF
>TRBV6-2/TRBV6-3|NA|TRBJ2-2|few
TGTGCCAGCAGTTACTCGGTCGGGACGAACACCGGGGAGCTGTTTTTT
CASSYSVGTNTGELFF
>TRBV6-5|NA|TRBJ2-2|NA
TGTGCCAGCAGTTACGAGACAAGCACCGGGGAGCTGTTTTTT
CASSYETSTGELFF
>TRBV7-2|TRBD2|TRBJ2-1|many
TGTGCCAGCAGCGGCACTAGCGGAGTAAACAATGAGCAGTTCTTC
CASSGTSGVNNEQFF
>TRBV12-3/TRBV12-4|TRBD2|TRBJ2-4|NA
TGTGCCAGCAGTCCTAGCGGGAGCGGCGGAGCCAAAAACATTCAGTACTTC
CASSPSGSGGAKNIQYF
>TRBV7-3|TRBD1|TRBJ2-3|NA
TGTGCCAGCAGCCGGACAGGGGGCGTCGTCTCAGATACGCAGTATTTT
CASSRTGGVVSDTQYF
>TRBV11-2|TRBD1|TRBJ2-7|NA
TGTGCCAGCAGCATCAGAGGGACAGGGTCCTACGAGCAGTACTTC
CASSIRGTGSYEQYF